This TCR beta chain was sequenced in a study of blood T cells in healthy people across ages. V dropped 8 bases and J dropped 6 bases, with 16 bases sitting between them. The CDR3 runs to 13 residues. Germline lookup yields CDR1 SQVTM and CDR2 ANQGSEA. With a J-beta primer mix and a sample-barcoded 5' primer, a second PCR ran 7 to 11 cycles. TCRdb recomputed calls from the 5' RACE reads with MiXCR, one row per CDR3 protein. The table includes under 800,000 distinct CDR3 sequences, more than 40% detected once. Study outcomes and limitations: No conclusive comparison of naive versus antigen-experienced cells was possible with unsorted PBMCs.

This clonotype was seen a few times. The antigen remains undetermined. The clonotype comes from a woman aged 55-70 years in good health. Specimen: blood. V is TRBV29-1 and J is TRBJ2-2; D may be TRBD2 (6 bases). The CDR3, as DNA: TGCAGCTTTGCCGAACCGGGAGCCGGGGAGCTGTTTTTT. Its protein is CSFAEPGAGELFF.